The sequence of this T cell receptor (beta chain) was determined in a study of cytomegalovirus exposure and HLA in healthy donors. Turning to the study itself: An earlier analysis found fewer than 120 million unique TCR beta sequences from about 190 million T cells.

Broader study findings: Later analysis associated a missense DCLRE1C variant with TCR beta V- and J-gene trimming.

This CDR3 contains 14 residues. V was clipped by 6 bases and J by 7 bases, with 16 bases between them. Per germline, CDR1 MNHNS and CDR2 SASEGT. Comments on this clone: Its target is not known.

The PCR contained 60 Vbeta and 13 Jbeta primers. Profiling relied on immunoSEQ multiplex PCR, and the TCRdb table lists in-frame clones only, not all of them. The data hold 50,000 to 70,000 clones, with around four fifths observed a single time. The sample consisted of PBMCs. The J gene is TRBJ2-1, the V gene TRBV6-1; weak D call: TRBD1 (6 bases). This sequence originates from a girl aged 10 to 17 in good health and CMV-seropositive. CDR3 nucleotides: TGTGCCAGCAGCCAAGGGGGTTGGGAGAATGAGCAGTTCTTC. Translation: CASSQGGWENEQFF.